Listed here are 22 T cell receptor beta chains from one sample, sequenced in a study of cytomegalovirus exposure and HLA in healthy donors. Primers included in the PCR were 60 Vbeta and 13 Jbeta primers. Sequencing was performed with immunoSEQ multiplex PCR; in TCRdb, only in-frame clones are kept and a portion is missing. The data show about 170,000 clones, approximately 81% seen once. Sequenced material: PBMCs. The receptors shown here come from a woman aged 45 to 65 in good health and CMV-seronegative.

The chain uses TRBV6-5 and TRBJ2-7; 9 bases align to TRBD1. The V gene end was trimmed by 4 bases and the J gene end by 5 bases; junction bases not matched to a gene: 9. The CDR3 sequence is 15 residues long. The germline V gene encodes CDR1 MNHEY and CDR2 SVGAGI. The CDR3 is CASSSQGAGAHEQYF. DNA for the CDR3: TGTGCCAGCAGTTCACAGGGGGCTGGAGCCCACGAGCAGTACTTC.

This sequence joins TRBV27 and TRBJ2-7; 7 nucleotides align to TRBD1. Germline V CDR1 and CDR2: MNHEY, SMNVEV (reference sequence). The CDR3 is 13 residues long. With V trimmed by 7 bases and J by 3 bases, 6 bases remained unmatched. The CDR3 spells CASKPTGFYEQYF. For the CDR3, the DNA is TGTGCCAGCAAGCCGACAGGGTTCTACGAGCAGTACTTC.

This clone is a singleton in its sample. V gene TRBV6-1 combines with J gene TRBJ2-7; D is perhaps TRBD2 (5 bases). CDR3 length: 16 amino acids. Germline values: CDR1 MNHNS, CDR2 SASEGT. The V gene lost 1 base and the J gene lost 1 base, with 14 bases spanning the gap. For the CDR3, the DNA is TGTGCCAGCAGTGAAGGGAGAGGGCAGGCTTCCTACGAGCAGTACTTC. This sequence encodes CASSEGRGQASYEQYF.

This chain uses TRBV11-2 with TRBJ2-5; D is possibly TRBD2 (5 bases). This CDR3 spans 14 amino acids. CDR1 SGHAT and CDR2 FQNNGV come from the germline V gene. The V end lost 3 bases, the J end lost 6 bases, and 14 bases lay between the germline ends. The CDR3 loop is CASSLGRWEKTQYF. The CDR3 DNA reads TGTGCCAGCAGCTTGGGCCGCTGGGAGAAGACCCAGTACTTC.

The chain uses TRBV28 and TRBJ1-4, with 7 bases that match TRBD1. Germline CDR1 is MDHEN and CDR2 is SYDVKM. The V gene end was trimmed by 2 bases and the J gene end by 5 bases; junction bases not matched to a gene: 2. CDR3 length: 14 residues. CDR3 DNA: TGTGCCAGCAGTTTAGACAGGGTGAATGAAAAACTGTTTTTT. It translates to CASSLDRVNEKLFF.

This clone was detected only a few times. The same CDR3 can be traced to other DNA sequences in this sample. The chain carries TRBV29-1 and TRBJ1-5; D gene unclear. The germline V gene has CDR1 SQVTM and CDR2 ANQGSEA. The ends were cut back, 4 bases at V and 1 base at J, with 8 bases in the middle. The length of the CDR3 is 13 residues. In DNA, the CDR3 is TGCAGCGTTGGTGAGGGAAGCAATCAGCCCCAGCATTTT. As protein: CSVGEGSNQPQHF.

This rearrangement joins TRBV6-1 to TRBJ2-1; 12 nucleotides agree with TRBD2. This CDR3 contains 14 residues. Trimming at V came to 5 bases and at J to 6 bases, leaving 2 bases not matched to a gene. In germline, CDR1 is MNHNS, CDR2 SASEGT. The CDR3 nucleotides read TGTGCCAGCAGTACGGGACTAGCGGGCAATGAGCAGTTCTTC. Translation: CASSTGLAGNEQFF.

The chain carries TRBV7-2 and TRBJ2-5; 7 bases align to TRBD2. Germline loops: CDR1 SGHTA, CDR2 FQGNSA. J was trimmed by 5 bases and V by 2 bases; bases with no gene match: 8. The CDR3 length is 15 residues. In nucleotides, the CDR3 is TGTGCCAGCAGCTTAACTTTTGGGGGAGGGGAGACCCAGTACTTC. Its translation: CASSLTFGGGETQYF. Full variable domain (missing parts from reference TRBV7-2 and TRBJ2-5): GAGVSQSPSNKVTEKGKDVELRCDPISGHTALYWYRQSLGQGLEFLIYFQGNSAPDKSGLPSDRFSAERTGGSVSTLTIQRTQQEDSAVYLCASSLTFGGGETQYFGPGTRLLVL.

This chain uses TRBV19 with TRBJ2-4; 7 bases agree with TRBD1. Germline CDR1 reads LNHDA; CDR2 reads SQIVND (reference sequence). With V trimmed by 6 bases and J by 4 bases, 6 bases remained unmatched. The CDR3 extends over 14 amino acids. CDR3 region: CASRPPGQKNIQYF. The CDR3 DNA reads as TGTGCCAGTAGGCCCCCGGGACAGAAAAACATTCAGTACTTC.

This chain links TRBV25-1 with TRBJ1-4, with a possible D match to TRBD1 (5 bases). Trimming removed 2 bases at V and 0 bases at J, with 10 bases between. This CDR3 region has 16 residues. Germline CDR1 MGHDK, CDR2 SYGVNS. The CDR3 DNA is TGTGCCAGCAGTGAAGCCATAGGGGCAACTAATGAAAAACTGTTTTTT. It encodes CASSEAIGATNEKLFF.

This chain links TRBV11-2 with TRBJ2-1; a possible D gene is TRBD2 (5 bases). This CDR3 is built from 14 residues. CDR1 SGHAT and CDR2 FQNNGV come from the germline V gene. Trimming stripped 3 bases from V and 0 bases from J, with 6 bases between. The CDR3 protein is CASSFAGSYNEQFF. The CDR3 DNA follows: TGTGCCAGCAGCTTCGCGGGCTCCTACAATGAGCAGTTCTTC. Full variable domain (rest looked up from reference TRBV11-2 and TRBJ2-1): EAGVAQSPRYKIIEKRQSVAFWCNPISGHATLYWYQQILGQGPKLLIQFQNNGVVDDSQLPKDRFSAERLKGVDSTLKIQPAKLEDSAVYLCASSFAGSYNEQFFGPGTRLTVL.

The V gene is TRBV4-1, the J gene TRBJ1-5; TRBD1 aligns across 10 bases. The CDR3 runs to 16 residues. Losses at the gene ends were 4 bases for V and 3 bases for J; bases not matched to a gene: 6. Germline CDR1 MGHRA, CDR2 YSYEKL. The CDR3 bases are TGCGCCAGCAGCCCGGGGACAGGGGCTATCAATCAGCCCCAGCATTTT. As protein: CASSPGTGAINQPQHF.

The chain links TRBV6-6 to TRBJ1-2, with D hard to call. The germline gives CDR1 MNHNY, CDR2 SVGAGI (reference sequence). With 4 bases removed from V and 8 bases from J, the gap between germline ends came to 17 bases. The CDR3 totals 14 residues. CDR3 in amino acids: CASSSSEGSRGYTF. CDR3 nucleotides: TGTGCCAGCAGTTCCTCTGAGGGATCGAGGGGCTACACCTTC.

The genes are TRBV7-9 and TRBJ2-7; no definite D call. This CDR3 has 11 residues. Trimming left V 2 bases short and J 12 bases short, with 11 bases between. The V gene's germline CDR1 is SEHNR and CDR2 FQNEAQ (reference sequence). The CDR3 loop is CASSLSMEWYF. CDR3 in DNA: TGTGCCAGCAGCTTAAGTATGGAGTGGTACTTC.

In its sample, this clone was seen once. CDR3 loop: CASSLGTGNQPQHF. CDR3 nucleotides: TGTGCCAGCAGTCTCGGGACAGGTAATCAGCCCCAGCATTTT. V and J are TRBV27 and TRBJ1-5; 8 nucleotides line up with TRBD1. V was clipped by 5 bases and J by 4 bases; unmatched bases: 4. The CDR3 is 14 amino acids. Germline-derived CDR1 and CDR2 are MNHEY and SMNVEV (reference sequence).

The sample holds one count of this clone. V usage is TRBV2 and J usage is TRBJ2-5; 10 positions match TRBD1. The CDR3 spans 13 residues. CDR1 is SNHLY and CDR2 is FYNNEI in the germline V gene. Trimming took 9 bases from V and 4 from J; bases not matched to a gene: 5. The CDR3 is CASNRDRGETQYF. The DNA for the CDR3 is TGTGCCAGTAACCGGGACAGGGGAGAGACCCAGTACTTC.

The rearrangement uses TRBV20-1 and TRBJ2-1, with D possibly matching TRBD1 (6 bases). CDR1 and CDR2 (germline): DFQATT, SNEGSKA (reference sequence). V lost 6 bases and J lost 8, with 11 bases in between. This CDR3 is built from 11 residues. The CDR3 loop is CSAVQGYEQFF. The CDR3 DNA sequence: TGCAGTGCGGTACAGGGCTATGAGCAGTTCTTC.

This chain uses TRBV7-9 with TRBJ2-5; D uncertain. The V end lost 0 bases, the J end lost 5 bases, and 10 bases lay between the germline ends. The germline V gene has CDR1 SEHNR and CDR2 FQNEAQ (reference sequence). The CDR3 consists of 14 residues. In DNA, the CDR3 is TGTGCCAGCAGCTTAGCAGTTTTCGGGGAGACCCAGTACTTC. Protein sequence: CASSLAVFGETQYF.

The J gene is TRBJ1-1, the V gene TRBV6-6; TRBD1 aligns across 9 bases. From germline, CDR1 is MNHNY and CDR2 SVGAGI (reference sequence). The CDR3 loop spans 15 amino acids. After removal of 2 bases from V and 5 bases from J, the junction contained 6 bases not matched to a gene. The CDR3 coding sequence is TGTGCCAGCAGTTACACCGGGACAGGGACAACTGAAGCTTTCTTT. Protein sequence: CASSYTGTGTTEAFF.

The chain recombines TRBV28 with TRBJ2-3, with D possibly TRBD2 on 5 matching bases. The CDR3 runs 14 residues. V was cut by 6 bases and J by 1 base, with 11 bases left in between. Germline V gene lookup returns CDR1 MDHEN and CDR2 SYDVKM. This CDR3 reads CASRRAGGTDTQYF. Written as DNA, the CDR3 is TGTGCCAGCAGGCGGGCAGGAGGCACAGATACGCAGTATTTT.

This chain joins TRBV19 and TRBJ2-6, with 7 bases fitting TRBD1. The CDR3 has 17 amino acids. J lost 0 bases, V lost 4 bases, and 6 bases had no gene match. Germline CDR1 reads LNHDA; CDR2 reads SQIVND (reference sequence). CDR3 protein: CASSTTGVSSGANVLTF. Here the CDR3 DNA reads TGTGCCAGTAGTACTACAGGGGTGAGCTCTGGGGCCAACGTCCTGACTTTC.

J is TRBJ1-2 and V is TRBV19; tentatively, D is TRBD1 (5 bases). The germline CDR1 and CDR2 sequences are LNHDA and SQIVND (reference sequence). Deletions cut 5 bases from V and 6 bases from J, with 16 bases between. The CDR3 is 14 residues long. CDR3 sequence (DNA): TGTGCCAGTAGTTCTCGGACATTTGGGAATGGCTACACCTTC. The encoded protein is CASSSRTFGNGYTF.